Listed below are T cell receptor beta chains from one sample, sequenced in a study of T cells in tuberculosis. Clones were read by immunoSEQ multiplex PCR, and TCRdb kept only the in-frame ones, dropping some. The sample shows 25,000 to 35,000 clones, around 94% of them seen only once. Material: PBMCs. The receptor set was obtained from a donor aged 10-29 years with latent tuberculosis or without tuberculosis infection. CDR3s include the opening cysteine and the closing phenylalanine or tryptophan. A D gene is named only where the DNA matches it firmly. A clone size is listed for some rows: how often the clone was seen (once, few, many), or a class if it is expanded.

TGTGCCAGCAGCTTAAACAGCTACGAGCAGTACTTC	CASSLNSYEQYF	TRBJ2-7	TRBV7-2	NA	NA
TGTGCCAGCAGTGGACGGGACAGGAACACTGAAGCTTTCTTT	CASSGRDRNTEAFF	TRBJ1-1	TRBV6-5	once	TRBD1
TGCGCCAGCAGCTCCCCCGTGGGGACAGGGGCGGGGAACTATGGCTACACCTTC	CASSSPVGTGAGNYGYTF	TRBJ1-2	TRBV5-1	NA	TRBD1
TGTGCCAGCAGGACAGGTATGAACACTGAAGCTTTCTTT	CASRTGMNTEAFF	TRBJ1-1	TRBV6-1	NA	NA
TGCGCCAGCAGCTTCTCGAAGGGGGAAAGGGGCTACACCTTC	CASSFSKGERGYTF	TRBJ1-2	TRBV5-1	NA	NA
TGTGCCAGCAGTAACAGGGCGGGGGAGCTGTTTTTT	CASSNRAGELFF	TRBJ2-2	TRBV7-3	NA	NA
TGCAGCTTCCGGTTCGATGAGCAGTTCTTC	CSFRFDEQFF	TRBJ2-1	TRBV29-1	NA	NA
TGTGCCAGCAGACCTACAGGGGGATCTGGCGGGGAGCTGTTTTTT	CASRPTGGSGGELFF	TRBJ2-2	TRBV11-3	NA	TRBD1
TGCAGCGCTGGGAACAGGGGATGGACGGGTGAGCAGTTCTTC	CSAGNRGWTGEQFF	TRBJ2-1	TRBV29-1	NA	TRBD1
TGCGCCAGCAGCCCCTCCTGCTGGTACCTCGGGACAGGGCCACCCGTGCGGCGGCCCCAGCATTTT	CASSPSCWYLGTGPPVRRPQHF	TRBJ1-5	TRBV4-3	NA	TRBD1
TGTGCCAGCAGCCAATTCCAGATGAACACTGAAGCTTTCTTT	CASSQFQMNTEAFF	TRBJ1-1	TRBV14	NA	NA
TGCAGCGGGTGGACAGGGGGCGACTATGGCTACACCTTC	CSGWTGGDYGYTF	TRBJ1-2	TRBV29-1	NA	TRBD1
TGTGCCTGGAGTGTGTTCCGGGACAGGCCCTACGAGCAGTACTTC	CAWSVFRDRPYEQYF	TRBJ2-7	TRBV30	NA	TRBD1
TGTGCCAGCAGCCGACAGGGCTCCTACGAGCAGTACTTC	CASSRQGSYEQYF	TRBJ2-7	TRBV11-3	NA	TRBD1
TGTGCCACCAGCAGAGAGGGGACAGGGGAGCCCCAGCATTTT	CATSREGTGEPQHF	TRBJ1-5	TRBV15	NA	TRBD1
TGTGCCAGCAGCCCAAGCGGGACAGGGTTATACACCTTC	CASSPSGTGLYTF	TRBJ1-2	TRBV7-9	NA	TRBD1
TGTGCCAGTAGTGCGGCGGGAGGCCTATACAATGAGCAGTTCTTC	CASSAAGGLYNEQFF	TRBJ2-1	TRBV19	NA	TRBD2
TGTGCCAGCAGCACACCGACTAGCGGGAGAAACGAGCAGTACTTC	CASSTPTSGRNEQYF	TRBJ2-7	TRBV7-2	NA	TRBD2
TGCAGCGTTGCTGGGGGAGGCCCGAACACTGAAGCTTTCTTT	CSVAGGGPNTEAFF	TRBJ1-1	TRBV29-1	once	NA
TGTGCCAGCAGTCCAGGACAGAAGCAGTACTTC	CASSPGQKQYF	TRBJ2-7	TRBV6-5	medium-sized	NA
TGTGCCAGCCGGGTCCAGGGGGAGACCCAGTACTTC	CASRVQGETQYF	TRBJ2-5	TRBV2	NA	NA
TGTGCCAGCAGCTTAGAACAGCGCAATCAGCCCCAGCATTTT	CASSLEQRNQPQHF	TRBJ1-5	TRBV11-2	few	NA
TGTGCCAGCAGGCAGCGGGCCTTCTCCTACGAGCAGTACTTC	CASRQRAFSYEQYF	TRBJ2-7	TRBV6-5	NA	NA
TGTGCCAGTTCAGGGACTAGCAAACCCCGGAATGAGCAGTTCTTC	CASSGTSKPRNEQFF	TRBJ2-1	TRBV6-1	NA	TRBD2
TGTGCCAGCAGCCGATCAGGGGTAGGAGATACGCAGTATTTT	CASSRSGVGDTQYF	TRBJ2-3	TRBV7-3	NA	NA
TGTGCCAGCAGCCCAAAGCAGGGGTGGTACACCGGGGAGCTGTTTTTT	CASSPKQGWYTGELFF	TRBJ2-2	TRBV28	NA	NA
TGTGCCAGCAGTGAAGGCAGGGGGGCTGGAAACACCATATATTTT	CASSEGRGAGNTIYF	TRBJ1-3	TRBV6-1	NA	TRBD1
TGCGCCAGCAGACACCGGCCGGGACAGCAAGAGACCCAGTACTTC	CASRHRPGQQETQYF	TRBJ2-5	TRBV5-1	NA	TRBD1
TGTGCCAGCAGCCAAGATCGACAGGGAGACGGCTACACCTTC	CASSQDRQGDGYTF	TRBJ1-2	TRBV4-2	NA	TRBD1
TGTGCCAGCAGCGACAGGGGGCCTGGGGCCAACGTCCTGACTTTC	CASSDRGPGANVLTF	TRBJ2-6	TRBV6-1	NA	TRBD1
TGTGCCAGCAACGCTCGGGGGGAATACAATGAGCAGTTCTTC	CASNARGEYNEQFF	TRBJ2-1	TRBV28	NA	TRBD2
TGTGCCAGCAGCTTACTGGGCGGGAGTACGACCGGGGAGCTGTTTTTT	CASSLLGGSTTGELFF	TRBJ2-2	TRBV7-6	NA	TRBD2
TGTGCCAGCAGATTACAGGGTCTAGAAGCTTTCTTT	CASRLQGLEAFF	TRBJ1-1	TRBV11-2	NA	NA
TGTGCCAGCAGCGGGGACAGGGGTGACACTGAAGCTTTCTTT	CASSGDRGDTEAFF	TRBJ1-1	TRBV5-4	NA	TRBD1
TGTGCCAGCAGCTTTCTACAGGGCTACCCGAGCACAGATACGCAGTATTTT	CASSFLQGYPSTDTQYF	TRBJ2-3	TRBV5-6	NA	NA
TGTGCCAGCTCACCACGGACTAGCAGGCAGGGCGAGCAGTTCTTC	CASSPRTSRQGEQFF	TRBJ2-1	TRBV18	NA	TRBD2
TGTGCCAGCAGCCTAGAGATTGGGGGCGGCGATACGCAGTATTTT	CASSLEIGGGDTQYF	TRBJ2-3	TRBV9	once	NA
TGTGCCAGCAACTACGCAACTAATGAAAAACTGTTTTTT	CASNYATNEKLFF	TRBJ1-4	TRBV25-1	once	NA
TGCGCCAGCAGCCAAGTTCCTAGCGGGTGGGGAGAGCAGTACTTC	CASSQVPSGWGEQYF	TRBJ2-7	TRBV4-1	NA	TRBD2
TGTGCCAGCAGCTTAATACAGCTTGGGAACACTGAAGCTTTCTTT	CASSLIQLGNTEAFF	TRBJ1-1	TRBV7-3	few	NA
TGCAGCGTTGAAAAACGGGGACGGGACAACTACGAGCAGTACTTC	CSVEKRGRDNYEQYF	TRBJ2-7	TRBV29-1	NA	NA
TGTGCCAGCAGCGTAGAGGGCAGGGGCAATCAGCCCCAGCATTTT	CASSVEGRGNQPQHF	TRBJ1-5	TRBV9	NA	NA
TGCGCCAGCAGCCAAGGCCAGGGTGGTGGAAACACCATATATTTT	CASSQGQGGGNTIYF	TRBJ1-3	TRBV4-1	NA	NA
TGTGCCAGCAGCCGGACGGGACAGGCCCAAAACTATGGCTACACCTTC	CASSRTGQAQNYGYTF	TRBJ1-2	TRBV27	NA	TRBD1
TGTGCCAGCAGCTTAGGAAACATCGATACGCAGTATTTT	CASSLGNIDTQYF	TRBJ2-3	TRBV11-3	NA	NA
TGTGCCAGCACCCTGGTCAGGGGCAAGAACACTGAAGCTTTCTTT	CASTLVRGKNTEAFF	TRBJ1-1	TRBV27	NA	NA
TGTGCAAGTCGCTTACGACGGGAGGGCGCTTTCTATTACAATGAGCAGTTCTTC	CASRLRREGAFYYNEQFF	TRBJ2-1	TRBV12-2	NA	NA
TGCGCCAGCAGGAGGGACAGGGGTCACTCTGGAAACACCATATATTTT	CASRRDRGHSGNTIYF	TRBJ1-3	TRBV5-1	NA	TRBD1
TGTGCCAGCAGCCCCCGGTTTCTTCCTGGCTACACCTTC	CASSPRFLPGYTF	TRBJ1-2	TRBV13	NA	NA
TGCGCCAGCAGCCAAGTTGCGATAAACGAGGCAGATACGCAGTATTTT	CASSQVAINEADTQYF	TRBJ2-3	TRBV4-1	NA	NA
TGCGCCAGCAGCTTGGGGGGAGGACATCAGCCCCAGCATTTT	CASSLGGGHQPQHF	TRBJ1-5	TRBV5-1	NA	NA
TGTGCCAGCGACCCGGGGAGTAACTATGGCTACACCTTC	CASDPGSNYGYTF	TRBJ1-2	TRBV5-5	NA	NA